Following are 14 T cell receptor beta chains from one sample sequenced in a study of T cells in Graves' hyperthyroidism and ophthalmopathy. Amplified TCR beta CDR3 regions came from RNA transcripts. Researchers ran a first-round RT-PCR on the TCR CDR3 using the HTBI primer set. MiXCR, applied by TCRdb to the multiplex PCR reads, yields one record per CDR3 protein. The data hold around 480,000 distinct CDR3 sequences, with over 13% observed a single time. Sequenced input: blood. These receptors were obtained from a woman aged 18-29 years with Graves' hyperthyroidism.

The gene calls are TRBV4-1 and TRBJ2-2; 12 bases line up with TRBD2. Germline values: CDR1 MGHRA, CDR2 YSYEKL. The CDR3 extends over 17 amino acids. V dropped 4 bases and J dropped 5; count of bases not matched to a gene: 8. In DNA form, the CDR3 reads TGCGCCAGCAGCCTCGCTAGCGGGAGGGCGAGGACCGGGGAGCTGTTTTTT. Its protein product is CASSLASGRARTGELFF.

The rearrangement links TRBV28 to TRBJ1-1; 7 nucleotides align to TRBD1. This CDR3 contains 15 residues. Germline assignment: CDR1 MDHEN and CDR2 SYDVKM. The V segment lost 6 bases and the J segment 1 base; nucleotides outside the gene matches: 8. The CDR3, as DNA: TGTGCCAGCAGCCGCCCGGGACAGAGGAACACTGAAGCTTTCTTT. This gives the protein CASSRPGQRNTEAFF.

The chain has TRBV15 and TRBJ2-7, with 8 bases identical to TRBD1. Germline CDR1 reads LNHNV; CDR2 reads YYDKDF (reference sequence). The CDR3 has 15 residues. With V trimmed by 0 bases and J by 3 bases, 4 bases remained unmatched. The CDR3 protein is CATSRDLTGVYEQYF. For the CDR3, the DNA is TGTGCCACCAGCAGAGATTTGACAGGGGTCTACGAGCAGTACTTC.

The gene calls are TRBV7-9 and TRBJ1-5, with D possibly matching TRBD1 (6 bases). Between the trimmed V and J ends, which lost 4 bases and 3 bases, there was a span of 13 bases. This CDR3 spans 15 amino acids. CDR1 SEHNR and CDR2 FQNEAQ come from the germline V gene (reference sequence). CDR3 in amino acids: CASSYSGTPNQPQHF. The CDR3 coding sequence is TGTGCCAGCAGCTATTCCGGGACACCCAATCAGCCCCAGCATTTT.

This clonotype was picked up a small number of times. J is TRBJ1-5 and V is TRBV7-6, with D possibly matching TRBD1 (6 bases). Trimming shortened V by 6 bases and J by 11 bases, and 17 bases separated the two germline ends. In germline, CDR1 is SGHVS, CDR2 FNYEAQ. The CDR3 is 13 residues long. As DNA, the CDR3 is TGTGCCAGCAGTCAATTGACAGGCCAGGCCCAGCATTTT. This encodes CASSQLTGQAQHF.

This clonotype was observed a handful of times. The rearrangement uses TRBV5-1 and TRBJ2-1; the D is unclear. Looked up from germline, CDR1 is SGHRS and CDR2 is YFSETQ. Between the trimmed V and J ends, which lost 5 bases and 2 bases, there was a span of 11 bases. The CDR3 spans 14 residues. The CDR3 region has the DNA TGCGCCAGCAGGAGTGAGAACCCCTACAATGAGCAGTTCTTC. Encoded protein: CASRSENPYNEQFF.

Turning to this clonotype: Just one base apart from a much larger clone, this may be a read error. CDR3 region: CASNPGQERSPPHF. For the CDR3, the DNA is TGTGCCAGTAACCCGGGACAGGAACGATCACCCCCCCACTTT. This chain uses TRBV19 with TRBJ1-6, with 8 bases matching TRBD1. The CDR3 covers 14 residues. Germline V gene sequence: CDR1 LNHDA, CDR2 SQIVND (reference sequence).

There are a few counts of this clonotype. This chain links TRBV20-1 with TRBJ2-1; a possible D gene is TRBD1 (5 bases). Germline CDR1 and CDR2: DFQATT and SNEGSKA (reference sequence). The CDR3 spans 12 residues. Trimming left V 4 bases short and J 12 bases short, with 16 bases between. This CDR3 reads CSAIPGHPVQFF. The CDR3 region has the DNA TGCAGTGCTATACCCGGACACCCTGTGCAGTTCTTC.

There are many counts of this clonotype. The rearrangement links TRBV29-1 to TRBJ2-6; D gene uncertain. The CDR3 consists of 13 residues. CDR1 SQVTM and CDR2 ANQGSEA come from the germline V gene. V shed 4 bases and J shed 0 bases, with 4 bases lying between them. The CDR3 nucleotides read TGCAGCGTTGGGAACTCTGGGGCCAACGTCCTGACTTTC. This sequence encodes CSVGNSGANVLTF.

A few counts support this clonotype. The CDR3 sequence is CASKDRAGGELFF. The CDR3 bases are TGTGCCAGTAAGGACAGGGCAGGAGGGGAGCTGTTTTTT. The gene calls are TRBV19 and TRBJ2-2; 8 positions match TRBD1. CDR1 and CDR2 (germline): LNHDA, SQIVND (reference sequence). With V trimmed by 7 bases and J by 8 bases, 6 bases remained unmatched. There are 13 residues in the CDR3.

J is TRBJ2-3 and V is TRBV19; 8 bases match TRBD2. Trimming at V came to 4 bases and at J to 1 base, leaving 4 bases not matched to a gene. This CDR3 spans 15 amino acids. CDR1 and CDR2 from the germline V gene are LNHDA and SQIVND (reference sequence). CDR3 protein: CASSRSGRGTDTQYF. The CDR3 nucleotides read TGTGCCAGTAGTAGAAGCGGGAGAGGCACAGATACGCAGTATTTT.

The chain carries TRBV6-2 or TRBV6-3 and TRBJ2-1, with TRBD1 matching 12 bases. This CDR3 is 17 amino acids long. Germline V gives CDR1 MNHEY, CDR2 SVGEGT. Trimming cost V 4 bases and J 9 bases; bases outside gene matches: 13. DNA of the CDR3: TGTGCCAGCAGTTCCGAGACGCCGGGACAGGGGGCTTTTGAGCAGTTCTTC. Amino acids: CASSSETPGQGAFEQFF.

In its sample, this clonotype was seen many times. V gene TRBV12-3 or TRBV12-4 combines with J gene TRBJ1-2; D is unclear. This CDR3 comprises 15 residues. Trimming took 5 bases from V and 4 from J, leaving 17 bases between them. The CDR3 bases are TGTGCCAGCAGTACCCGTGGAGGACTTGGCTATGGCTACACCTTC. Translating it yields CASSTRGGLGYGYTF.

This clonotype was counted ten times or more. The chain employs TRBV30 and TRBJ1-4; TRBD1 is a possible D gene (6 bases). The V end was cut by 0 bases, the J end by 8 bases, with 13 bases between. Germline assignment: CDR1 GTSNPN and CDR2 SVGIG (reference sequence). The CDR3 sequence is 14 residues long. The CDR3 reads CAWSVTGSGEKLFF. The CDR3 DNA reads as TGTGCCTGGAGTGTCACAGGGTCGGGGGAAAAACTGTTTTTT. Supplemented by reference TRBV30 and TRBJ1-4, the full variable domain reads SQTIHQWPATLVQPVGSPLSLECTVEGTSNPNLYWYRQAAGRGLQLLFYSVGIGQISSEVPQNLSASRPQDRQFILSSKKLLLSDSGFYLCAWSVTGSGEKLFFGSGTQLSVL.